This T cell receptor (beta chain) was recovered during a study of blood T cell repertoires in COVID-19. Study information: Both acute and convalescent COVID-19 samples were obtained from the United States, Italy and Spain. The analysed material was cDNA or gDNA that came from T cells, B-cell-depleted T cells, or PBMCs.

This clone was recorded only once. Other nucleotide sequences in the sample specify the same CDR3. Original methodology: Amplification of reference gene primers was used by the study to estimate nucleated cell counts. The repertoire was sequenced with immunoSEQ multiplex PCR; TCRdb's copy has only in-frame clones and lacks some. V, J and clone size reflect that table, while D and trimming were determined from the DNA. The repertoire holds more than 150,000 clones, with more than 70% as singletons. This receptor was obtained from a man aged 40-50 years with active or convalescent COVID-19. The sample consisted of peripheral blood.

The CDR3 is CASSRDSAYGYTF. DNA for the CDR3: TGTGCCAGCAGCCGGGACAGCGCTTATGGCTACACCTTC. The V and J genes are TRBV6-5 and TRBJ1-2; 7 bases map to TRBD1. CDR1 is MNHEY, CDR2 SVGAGI, per germline. V shed 6 bases and J 5 bases; nucleotides not matched to a gene: 6. This CDR3 contains 13 residues.